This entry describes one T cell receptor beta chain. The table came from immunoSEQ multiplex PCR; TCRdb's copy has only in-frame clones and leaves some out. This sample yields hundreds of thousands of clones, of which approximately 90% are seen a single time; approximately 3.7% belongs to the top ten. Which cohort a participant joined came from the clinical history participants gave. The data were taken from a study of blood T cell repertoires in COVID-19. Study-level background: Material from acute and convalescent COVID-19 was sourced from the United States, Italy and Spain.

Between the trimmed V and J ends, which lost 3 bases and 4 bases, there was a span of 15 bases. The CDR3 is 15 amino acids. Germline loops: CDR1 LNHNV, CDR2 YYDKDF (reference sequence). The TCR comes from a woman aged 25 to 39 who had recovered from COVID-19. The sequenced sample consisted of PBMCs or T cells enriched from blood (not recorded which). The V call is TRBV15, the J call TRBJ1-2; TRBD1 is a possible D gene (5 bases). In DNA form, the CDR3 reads TGTGCCACCAGCAGTTTTGGGGCACAGAGCTATGGCTACACCTTC. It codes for CATSSFGAQSYGYTF.